This T cell receptor beta chain was recorded in a study of OX40 agonist ivuxolimab in advanced cancers. Looking at the study overall: Patients received intravenous ivuxolimab every 2 weeks at 0.01 to 10 mg/kg.

V was trimmed by 3 bases and J by 1 base, leaving 9 bases between them. Germline V lookup: CDR1 MNHNS, CDR2 SASEGT. The CDR3 covers 14 residues. The repertoire was sequenced with immunoSEQ multiplex PCR; TCRdb's copy has only in-frame clones and lacks some. The sample has 90,000 to 120,000 clones, 91% seen once; the top ten hold roughly 0.66%. V and J are TRBV6-1 and TRBJ2-5; a weak D match, TRBD1 (5 bases). This TCR came from an adult with an advanced solid tumor such as melanoma, head and neck, liver or kidney cancer. The sample here was CD4+ or CD8+ T cells sorted from blood, taken in a trial of the OX40 agonist ivuxolimab. The CDR3 sequence is CASSEIGVQETQYF. CDR3 DNA sequence: TGTGCCAGCAGTGAGATAGGGGTCCAAGAGACCCAGTACTTC.